These 10 T cell receptor beta chains share one sample of origin, sequenced in a study of Ad26.COV2.S vaccination and SARS-CoV-2 variants. Treatment given: around 19 received Ad26.COV2.S at low or high dose, single or two shots; a few received placebo; per-sample allocation not given. On day 63 after the first injection, vaccine and placebo recipients gave samples. Profiled with immunoSEQ multiplex PCR; TCRdb holds only in-frame clones, not every one. The table lists around 450,000 clones, 75% to 90% of them singletons. The sample here was peripheral blood, taken in a trial of Ad26.COV2.S vaccine versus placebo. Every receptor here comes from a person between 18 and 60 years old who received the Ad26.COV2.S COVID-19 vaccine or a placebo.

The gene calls are TRBV11-2 and TRBJ2-3; maybe TRBD1 (5 bases). The germline V gene encodes CDR1 SGHAT and CDR2 FQNNGV. The CDR3 runs to 14 residues. V shed 3 bases and J shed 2 bases, with 9 bases lying between them. CDR3 DNA sequence: TGTGCCAGCAGCTTGGACACTTACACAGATACGCAGTATTTT. Protein sequence: CASSLDTYTDTQYF. Full variable domain (rest looked up from reference TRBV11-2 and TRBJ2-3): EAGVAQSPRYKIIEKRQSVAFWCNPISGHATLYWYQQILGQGPKLLIQFQNNGVVDDSQLPKDRFSAERLKGVDSTLKIQPAKLEDSAVYLCASSLDTYTDTQYFGPGTRLTVL.

J is TRBJ2-3 and V is TRBV5-1, with a weak D call TRBD2 (5 bases). V gave up 0 bases and J gave up 6 bases, with 11 bases separating them. Germline assignment: CDR1 SGHRS and CDR2 YFSETQ. The CDR3 runs 14 residues. The CDR3 loop reads CASSLARVEDTQYF. For the CDR3, the DNA is TGCGCCAGCAGCTTGGCGAGGGTTGAGGATACGCAGTATTTT. Variable domain in full (rest from reference TRBV5-1 and TRBJ2-3): KAGVTQTPRYLIKTRGQQVTLSCSPISGHRSVSWYQQTPGQGLQFLFEYFSETQRNKGNFPGRFSGRQFSNSRSEMNVSTLELGDSALYLCASSLARVEDTQYFGPGTRLTVL.

This clone came up a few times. The chain combines TRBV2 with TRBJ2-7, with 7 nucleotides matching TRBD1. Germline V lookup: CDR1 SNHLY, CDR2 FYNNEI. V shed 7 bases, J shed 5 bases, and the junction held 8 bases outside the gene matches. This CDR3 is 13 amino acids long. The CDR3 nucleotides are TGTGCCAGCACCTTAGACAGGGTCAACGAGCAGTACGTC. Its translation: CASTLDRVNEQYV.

This chain connects TRBV5-1 to TRBJ2-3, with D hard to call. The CDR3 loop spans 14 amino acids. Germline-derived CDR1 and CDR2 are SGHRS and YFSETQ. Trimming left V 1 base short and J 0 bases short, with 6 bases between. This CDR3 reads CASSLRFSTDTQYF. CDR3 DNA sequence: TGCGCCAGCAGCTTGAGATTTAGCACAGATACGCAGTATTTT. Full variable domain (outside the CDR3, taken from reference TRBV5-1 and TRBJ2-3): KAGVTQTPRYLIKTRGQQVTLSCSPISGHRSVSWYQQTPGQGLQFLFEYFSETQRNKGNFPGRFSGRQFSNSRSEMNVSTLELGDSALYLCASSLRFSTDTQYFGPGTRLTVL.

The chain carries TRBV27 and TRBJ2-2; 10 bases are shared with TRBD2. Looked up from germline, CDR1 is MNHEY and CDR2 is SMNVEV (reference sequence). V gave up 0 bases and J gave up 4 bases; unmatched junction bases: 2. The CDR3 spans 16 residues. The CDR3, as DNA: TGTGCCAGCAGTTTATCGCCTAGCGGGAGCACCGGGGAGCTGTTTTTT. Its translation is CASSLSPSGSTGELFF.

The chain is built from TRBV15 and TRBJ2-7; 13 bases fit TRBD2. CDR1 LNHNV and CDR2 YYDKDF come from the germline V gene (reference sequence). J was trimmed by 4 bases and V by 5 bases; bases with no gene match: 8. The CDR3 is 16 amino acids. The CDR3 loop reads CATSWGLAGRIYEQYV. The DNA of the CDR3 is TGTGCCACCAGCTGGGGACTAGCGGGAAGAATTTACGAGCAGTACGTC.

This clone was counted only a few times. The CDR3 sequence is CASRNVNSPLHF. The CDR3 nucleotides are TGTGCCAGCAGAAATGTGAATTCACCCCTCCACTTT. This sequence joins TRBV25-1 and TRBJ1-6, with unresolved D. CDR1 and CDR2 from the germline V gene are MGHDK and SYGVNS. The CDR3 runs 12 residues. The ends were cut back, 6 bases at V and 7 bases at J, with 7 bases in the middle.

There are a few counts of this clone. The chain employs TRBV30 and TRBJ1-1; maybe TRBD1 (6 bases). CDR1 and CDR2 from the germline V gene are GTSNPN and SVGIG (reference sequence). Trimming stripped 0 bases from V and 5 bases from J, with 7 bases between. The CDR3 spans 12 residues. The CDR3 DNA follows: TGTGCCTGGAGTGTAGGGGGGACTGAAGCTTTCTTT. This gives the protein CAWSVGGTEAFF.

This clone was recorded a few times. The chain couples TRBV7-2 to TRBJ1-6, with unresolved D. CDR1 and CDR2 from the germline V gene are SGHTA and FQGNSA. The CDR3 is 12 residues long. The V and J ends lost 3 bases and 11 bases respectively, with 8 bases between them. The CDR3 DNA follows: TGTGCCAGCAGCTTTGGCTTTCCACCCCTCCACTTT. Translating gives CASSFGFPPLHF. Variable domain in full (rest from reference TRBV7-2 and TRBJ1-6): GAGVSQSPSNKVTEKGKDVELRCDPISGHTALYWYRQSLGQGLEFLIYFQGNSAPDKSGLPSDRFSAERTGGSVSTLTIQRTQQEDSAVYLCASSFGFPPLHFGNGTRLTVT.

The rearrangement uses TRBV6-2 or TRBV6-3 and TRBJ2-7; 10 bases are shared with TRBD1. Germline assignment: CDR1 MNHEY and CDR2 SVGEGT. Germline trimming cut 6 bases from V and 3 bases from J; bases unmatched to any gene: 8. This CDR3 spans 15 amino acids. CDR3: CASSVRQGAVYEQYF. The CDR3 region has the DNA TGTGCCAGCAGCGTAAGACAGGGGGCTGTCTACGAGCAGTACTTC.